The clone carrying this TCR beta chain was counted a few times. Its antigen is still unknown. TCRdb recomputed calls from the reads with MiXCR, one row per CDR3 protein. The data hold about a million distinct CDR3 sequences, with roughly a third observed a single time. These data come from a study of T cell repertoires in cytomegalovirus infection. Looking at the study overall: Public TCR beta signatures indicated both CMV infection and matching HLA type.

V shed 2 bases and J 6 bases; nucleotides not matched to a gene: 2. The CDR3 is 13 amino acids. Germline V gene lookup returns CDR1 MNHEY and CDR2 SVGAGI. The rearrangement uses TRBV6-5 and TRBJ1-2; 8 positions match TRBD1. The TCR was taken from a human donor in good health (CMV status not recorded). Some clones in this sample may be carry-over from other donors' samples. Here the sequenced sample was cultured CD8+ T cells from PBMCs, taken from culture after CMV antigen stimulation. In DNA form, the CDR3 reads TGTGCCAGCAGTTACCAGACAGGGGATGGCTACACCTTC. It is translated as CASSYQTGDGYTF.